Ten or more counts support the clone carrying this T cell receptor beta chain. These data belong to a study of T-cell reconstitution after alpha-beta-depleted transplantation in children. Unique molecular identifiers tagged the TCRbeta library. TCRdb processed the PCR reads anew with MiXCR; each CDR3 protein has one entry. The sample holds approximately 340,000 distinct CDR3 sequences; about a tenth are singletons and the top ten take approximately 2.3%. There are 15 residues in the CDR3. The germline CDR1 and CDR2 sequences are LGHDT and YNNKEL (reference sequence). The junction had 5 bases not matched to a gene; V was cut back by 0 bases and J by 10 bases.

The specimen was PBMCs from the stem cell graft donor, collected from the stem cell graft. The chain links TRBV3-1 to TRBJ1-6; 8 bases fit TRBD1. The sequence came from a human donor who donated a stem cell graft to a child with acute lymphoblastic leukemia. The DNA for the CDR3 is TGTGCCAGCAGCCAAGAGTGGACAGGGTTGTCACCCCTCCACTTT. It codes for CASSQEWTGLSPLHF.